Listed below are T cell receptor beta chains from one sample, sequenced in a study of T cells in localized non-small cell lung cancer. The assay was immunoSEQ multiplex PCR, and TCRdb's table has in-frame clones only and misses some. The sample consists of 25,000 to 40,000 clones, around four fifths of them appearing once. This specimen consisted of peripheral blood, obtained before any cancer treatment. These receptor sequences come from a male donor at least 60 years old with stage III squamous cell lung carcinoma. CDR3s include the opening cysteine and the closing phenylalanine or tryptophan. D genes are given only for firm matches. The size entry is marked missing in some rows and otherwise reads once, few, many or a size class.

D	V	J	length	size	DNA	CDR3
-	TRBV7-2	TRBJ1-5	13	-	TGTGCCAGCAGCCCCGGGGGGTTTCAGCCCCAGCATTTT	CASSPGGFQPQHF
TRBD1	TRBV19	TRBJ2-1	15	-	TGTGCCAGTAGTGAAACAGGGGGCGCTTTCAATGAGCAGTTCTTC	CASSETGGAFNEQFF
-	TRBV25-1	TRBJ2-7	14	-	TGTGCCAGCAGTGAAGTCGGACGATACTACGAGCAGTACTTC	CASSEVGRYYEQYF
TRBD2	TRBV11-2	TRBJ2-7	16	once	TGTGCCAGCAGCTCCTGGACTAGCGGGCCCTCCTACGAGCAGTACTTC	CASSSWTSGPSYEQYF
TRBD1	TRBV7-9	TRBJ1-4	15	-	TGTGCCAGCAGCCCAGCAGGGGGTGGTAATGAAAAACTGTTTTTT	CASSPAGGGNEKLFF
-	TRBV27	TRBJ2-7	13	-	TGTGCCAGCAGTTTAGGCAGACGTTACGAGCAGTACTTC	CASSLGRRYEQYF
-	TRBV6-5	TRBJ1-2	14	-	TGTGCCAGCAGTTACGAAAAGGGCCCCTATGGCTACACCTTC	CASSYEKGPYGYTF
TRBD2	TRBV15	TRBJ2-1	16	-	TGTGCCACCAGCAGGGATCTAGCGGGACTGTACAATGAGCAGTTCTTC	CATSRDLAGLYNEQFF
-	TRBV5-1	TRBJ1-1	15	-	TGCGCCAGCAGCTTACAGGGATCCGCGAACACTGAAGCTTTCTTT	CASSLQGSANTEAFF
TRBD1	TRBV6-5	TRBJ2-2	14	-	TGTGCCAGCACCCCGGGACAGGGTGCCGGGGAGCTGTTTTTT	CASTPGQGAGELFF
-	TRBV6-5	TRBJ1-6	13	-	TGTGCCAGCAGTTCCACTTGGGATTCACCCCTCCACTTT	CASSSTWDSPLHF
TRBD2	TRBV5-1	TRBJ2-7	17	-	TGCGCCAGCAGCTTGGGGACTAGCGGGGGGCAAAAGTACGAGCAGTACTTC	CASSLGTSGGQKYEQYF
-	TRBV6-5	TRBJ1-2	11	-	TGTGCCAGCAGTTACAGGGGTGGCTACACCTTC	CASSYRGGYTF
-	TRBV7-9	TRBJ2-3	13	once	TGTGCCAGCAGGATACAGGGTGCAGATACGCAGTATTTT	CASRIQGADTQYF
TRBD1	TRBV11-1	TRBJ2-2	15	-	TGTGCCAGCAGCTTACTACAGGGGGCCACCGGGGAGCTGTTTTTT	CASSLLQGATGELFF
TRBD2	TRBV7-2	TRBJ2-2	16	once	TGTGCCAGCAGCTTAGCTAGCGGGGGGAACACCGGGGAGCTGTTTTTT	CASSLASGGNTGELFF